Listed here is a single T cell receptor (beta chain). In this sample, this clonotype turned up many times. The specificity of this receptor is unknown. No base qualities exist here, and no much larger clone lies one base off it. The library was built by means of PCR. TCRdb names Illumina HiSeq 4000 as the instrument used. Bulk TCR libraries were prepared as previously described, using TCR primers listed in Table S5. Total RNA was purified with the Qiagen AllPrep DNA/RNA kit. Before analysis, reads from multiple sequencing runs of one library were combined. Per the original workflow: Reads were retained only if an exact TCR constant sequence was present, and the retained reads were trimmed to 150 nt and grouped according to their 12-nt molecular barcodes. Within each barcode group, reads were sub-clustered at a 15% Levenshtein threshold, and quality-weighted consensus sequences were built per RNA molecule. Non-functional sequences were filtered out, along with any lower-count sequence sitting one edit away from another sequence. Based on fitting two negative binomial distributions, any barcode sub-cluster with under 20% of the maximum read count was discarded. TCRdb trimmed public reads at Q25 via fastp, called clones via MiXCR and kept in-frame beta chains. Under each unique CDR3 protein, matching rows form one entry showing the most common genes and DNA. These V and J calls are TCRdb output, not the study's own analysis. For this sample there are 88,000 or so distinct CDR3 sequences; around 20% appear just once. The ten largest clones capture 1% to 1.2% of the sample.

Libraries of naive CD8 T cells were built from anywhere between about 17,000 and 1,000,000 sorted cells, with 10%, 30% or 50% of the purified RNA used. Naive CD8 T cells were FACS-sorted as CD8+CD4-CCR7+CD45RA+ on a BD FACSAria II into RLT Plus buffer. To test detection sensitivity, Jurkat RNA equivalent to more than 8 TCR copies was spiked into samples of roughly 17,000-1,000,000 naive CD8 T cells. CD8 T cells were enriched using RosetteSep CD8+ T Cell Enrichment Cocktail and Ficoll-Paque, and the enriched cells then underwent ACK red cell lysis. The data were obtained in a study of molecular identifiers for immune sequencing clone quantification (dated by TCRdb to 2016 to 2018). At the level of the whole study: For a replicate experiment, RNA from 20,000 or 100,000 naive CD8 T cells was divided into five aliquots, and four of the five aliquots were sequenced. The study was a methods study using CD8 T cells to benchmark molecular-identifier clustering-based TCR repertoire sequencing (MIDCIRS) and TCR RNA copy counting. Overall study results and their limits: Even against a background of 850,000 to 1,000,000 naive CD8 T cells, spiked-in Jurkat TCR RNA amounting to a single cell's worth was reported to be detectable. Highly expanded clone sizes could be underestimated if identical TCR molecules share a barcode. Clones above 20 RNA copies held over 98% of molecules in CMV-specific effector cells but under 1% in naive cells. When barcode sub-clustering was omitted, TCR diversity was inflated by chimeric consensus sequences, with chimeras reaching as high as 47%. The naive libraries included spiked-in Jurkat TCR RNA (fewer than eleven copies' worth), and this Jurkat TCR RNA is not part of the donor repertoire. Modeling gave approximately 3 recovered TCR RNA copies per cell versus approximately 9 by digital PCR, implying about 30% capture efficiency.

Sequencing input: naive CD8+ T cells from blood, with Jurkat cell RNA spiked in. The sample's cell subset or site label, in plain terms: FACS-sorted CD8+CD4-CCR7+CD45RA+ naive T cells. The receptor was derived from a human donor in good health. Some libraries in this study had Jurkat cell RNA spiked in.

Here the CDR3 is given as CASSQGTGGDSPLHF. The DNA sequence is as follows: TGCGCCAGCAGCCAAGGAACAGGGGGCGATTCACCCCTCCACTTT. The sequence joins TRBV4-3 to TRBJ1-6; TRBD1 fits 9 bases in the junction. The CDR3 runs 15 residues from the cysteine to the phenylalanine. CDR3 DNA is the only sequence kept; it has 45 bases, read in frame from the first base. Trimmed from V: 1 base; trimmed from J: 8 bases; junction bases lacking a gene match: 3. CDR1 is given as LGHNA and CDR2 as YSLEER, both from the germline V gene.